The 15 T cell receptor beta chains in this list originate from one sample, sequenced in a study of T cells in narcolepsy. Measured with immunoSEQ multiplex PCR; TCRdb has only the in-frame clones, and not every one. The repertoire has 7,700 or so clones, around 64% of them found once; the top ten carry 20% to 25%. Sequencing was done on a sample of CD45RA- memory CD8+ T cells from PBMCs. The receptors stem from a human donor with narcolepsy.

This chain joins TRBV2 and TRBJ2-5; D remains ambiguous. The DNA end is more similar to TRBJ2-7, so the J call may be wrong. Germline V lookup: CDR1 SNHLY, CDR2 FYNNEI. The CDR3 has 12 amino acids. CDR3 amino acids: CASKTASYEQYF. The CDR3, as DNA: TGTGCCAGCAAGACGGCCTCCTACGAGCAGTACTTC.

The J gene is TRBJ2-5, the V gene TRBV7-8; D is unclear. There are 14 residues in the CDR3. The V end was cut by 4 bases, the J end by 7 bases, with 16 bases between. The germline V gene encodes CDR1 SGHVS and CDR2 FQNEAQ. CDR3 in amino acids: CASSSQLPRGTQYF. CDR3 nucleotide sequence: TGTGCCAGCAGCTCCCAGCTTCCCCGTGGGACCCAGTACTTC.

This clone was observed a handful of times. The CDR3 DNA is TGCGCCAGCAGCCAAGCCTACGGGGTTCCGAAATACGAGCAGTACTTC. Amino acids: CASSQAYGVPKYEQYF. The chain recombines TRBV4-3 with TRBJ2-7, with D perhaps TRBD2 (5 bases). Trimming removed 1 base from V and 4 bases from J, with 17 bases in between. The CDR3 covers 16 residues. Germline CDR1 is LGHNA and CDR2 is YSLEER.

The chain uses TRBV15 and TRBJ2-1, with 11 bases fitting TRBD1. CDR3 length equals 14 residues. V was clipped by 5 bases and J by 5 bases; unmatched bases: 2. Germline V gene lookup returns CDR1 LNHNV and CDR2 YYDKDF (reference sequence). The CDR3 DNA reads TGTGCCACCAGCCGGGGACAGGGGGACAATGAGCAGTTCTTC. The encoded protein is CATSRGQGDNEQFF.

This chain connects TRBV29-1 to TRBJ2-7; D may be TRBD2 (5 bases). Deletions cut 3 bases from V and 2 bases from J, with 20 bases between. The V gene's germline CDR1 is SQVTM and CDR2 ANQGSEA. This CDR3 spans 16 amino acids. The CDR3 DNA follows: TGCAGCGTTGACTACACTCGGGAAAGGGCCGCCTACGAGCAGTACTTC. Translation: CSVDYTRERAAYEQYF.

The gene calls are TRBV2 and TRBJ2-5; 7 bases map to TRBD2. Germline V gives CDR1 SNHLY, CDR2 FYNNEI. With 10 bases clipped from V and 2 bases from J, the junction kept 13 bases outside the gene matches. This CDR3 region has 15 residues. This CDR3 is CANLRLGGKQETQYF. The CDR3 coding sequence is TGTGCCAACCTTCGTCTGGGGGGGAAACAAGAGACCCAGTACTTC. Full variable domain (remainder filled in from reference TRBV2 and TRBJ2-5): EPEVTQTPSHQVTQMGQEVILRCVPISNHLYFYWYRQILGQKVEFLVSFYNNEISEKSEIFDDQFSVERPDGSNFTLKIRSTKLEDSAMYFCANLRLGGKQETQYFGPGTRLLVL.

The rearrangement uses TRBV19 and TRBJ2-7, with 10 positions matching TRBD2. V lost 5 bases, J lost 4 bases, and 2 bases stayed unmatched. Germline CDR1 LNHDA, CDR2 SQIVND (reference sequence). The CDR3 has 13 amino acids. For the CDR3, the DNA is TGTGCCAGTAGTGTACTAGCGGGGTACGAGCAGTACTTC. Protein product: CASSVLAGYEQYF.

This sequence joins TRBV5-6 and TRBJ1-2; 7 positions agree with TRBD1. CDR3 length: 13 amino acids. CDR1 is SGHDT, CDR2 YYEEEE, per germline. J gave up 7 bases and V 3 bases, and 6 bases lay outside the gene matches. The DNA for the CDR3 is TGTGCCAGCAGCTCTATGACAGGGATTGGCTACACCTTC. Its translation is CASSSMTGIGYTF.

Within the sample, this clone is medium-sized. The CDR3 spells CASSLENYGYTF. The CDR3 nucleotides read TGTGCCAGCAGCTTAGAGAACTATGGCTACACCTTC. The chain employs TRBV7-9 and TRBJ1-2; D ambiguous. Germline assignment: CDR1 SEHNR and CDR2 FQNEAQ (reference sequence). The CDR3 runs 12 residues. V shed 1 base and J shed 2 bases, with 2 bases lying between them.

The chain links TRBV7-3 to TRBJ2-5; 9 bases are a match to TRBD1. There are 15 residues in the CDR3. The junction had 11 bases not matched to a gene; V was cut back by 5 bases and J by 7 bases. CDR1 is SGHTA and CDR2 is FQGTGA in the germline V gene. CDR3 loop: CASSLGQGIGGTQYF. In DNA form, the CDR3 reads TGTGCCAGCAGCCTCGGACAGGGGATAGGCGGGACCCAGTACTTC.

The J gene is TRBJ2-1, the V gene TRBV6-5, with TRBD1 identical over 12 bases. Germline CDR1 MNHEY, CDR2 SVGAGI. The CDR3 consists of 16 residues. Unmatched junction bases numbered 2, after V lost 2 bases and J lost 3 bases. The CDR3 DNA reads as TGTGCCAGCAGTTACGGGACAGGGGGCAGCTACAATGAGCAGTTCTTC. Translation: CASSYGTGGSYNEQFF.

This sequence joins TRBV4-3 and TRBJ1-1, with D unclear. The CDR3 runs to 13 residues. V gave up 7 bases and J gave up 3 bases, with 12 bases separating them. CDR1 and CDR2 (germline): LGHNA, YSLEER. The CDR3 loop is CASNLGVDTEAFF. The CDR3 DNA sequence: TGCGCCAGCAATCTGGGAGTCGACACTGAAGCTTTCTTT.

The V gene is TRBV29-1, the J gene TRBJ2-7, with TRBD1 identical over 7 bases. The CDR3 consists of 13 residues. Germline V gives CDR1 SQVTM, CDR2 ANQGSEA. V was pared by 4 bases and J by 0 bases, with 3 bases of the junction left unmatched. The CDR3 reads CSVGGQSSYEQYF. The CDR3, as DNA: TGCAGCGTTGGGGGACAGTCCTCCTACGAGCAGTACTTC.

Comments on this clone: The junction does not match germline at one end; this may be a read error. This chain uses TRBV9 with TRBJ1-1; D might be TRBD1 (5 bases). The CDR3 sequence is 14 residues long. CDR1 and CDR2 (germline): SGDLS, YYNGEE. The CDR3 sequence is CASTRSGENAEVFF. In DNA, the CDR3 is TGTGCCAGCACCCGTTCGGGGGAGAACGCTGAAGTTTTCTTT.

This clone was counted between two and nine times. The chain recombines TRBV4-1 with TRBJ1-1, with unresolved D. This CDR3 has 14 amino acids. The germline V and J ends were trimmed by 4 bases and 3 bases, with 12 bases remaining between them. Germline loops: CDR1 MGHRA, CDR2 YSYEKL. Written as DNA, the CDR3 is TGCGCCAGCAGCCTTACGGACGGTCACACTGAAGCTTTCTTT. This translates into CASSLTDGHTEAFF.